A single TCR beta chain is shown here with its context. The data belong to a study of PD-L1 blockade in urothelial cancer. At the level of the study: Blood was tested 3 weeks (second dose) and 6 weeks into treatment.

Per germline, CDR1 KGHSH and CDR2 LQKENI. The CDR3 has 13 residues. Trimming cost V 6 bases and J 6 bases, with 15 bases left between them. The data were produced by immunoSEQ multiplex PCR, yet TCRdb's version contains in-frame clones alone and is incomplete. The sample yields roughly 24,000 clones, roughly 90% seen once. Material: PBMCs, obtained around atezolizumab (anti-PD-L1) treatment. This clonotype was obtained from a man between 60 and 70 years old with urothelial cancer. The chain carries TRBV18 and TRBJ2-7; tentative D call: TRBD1 (5 bases). The CDR3, as DNA: TGTGCCAGCTCGCTACAGGTTTGGATCGAGCAGTACTTC. Amino acid sequence: CASSLQVWIEQYF.